The rows below give T cell receptor beta chains drawn from one sample of a study of T-cell memory formation after mild COVID-19. TCRdb called the 5' RACE reads again in MiXCR, with one record for every CDR3 protein. Counted here are about 270,000 distinct CDR3 sequences, around 16% occurring once; the ten biggest clones make up about 23%. Sequenced sample: PBMCs or a T cell subset sorted from them (not recorded which). Source of these receptors: a man aged 18 to 35 who had mild COVID-19 (a few samples of this study predate the infection). Cell type and time point are not known. The CDR3 runs from the conserved cysteine through the conserved F or W. The order of the fields is J gene, D gene, clone size, V gene, CDR3 protein, CDR3 DNA. D genes are given only for firm matches. Only some rows state a clone size, as once, few, many or a class for expanded clones.

j_call: TRBJ2-2; d_call: TRBD2; clone_size: -; v_call: TRBV6-5; cdr3_aa: CASSYSISGGSTGELFF; cdr3_nt: TGTGCCAGCAGTTACTCGATTAGCGGGGGCTCAACCGGGGAGCTGTTTTTT
j_call: TRBJ2-1; d_call: TRBD1; clone_size: few; v_call: TRBV6-5; cdr3_aa: CASSWDRVYNEQFF; cdr3_nt: TGTGCCAGCAGTTGGGACAGGGTTTACAATGAGCAGTTCTTC
j_call: TRBJ2-2; d_call: -; clone_size: few; v_call: TRBV4-3; cdr3_aa: CASSRRDGGELFF; cdr3_nt: TGCGCCAGCAGCCGGCGGGACGGCGGGGAGCTGTTTTTT
j_call: TRBJ2-3; d_call: TRBD2; clone_size: -; v_call: TRBV9; cdr3_aa: CASSVVGTSAPGDTQYF; cdr3_nt: TGTGCCAGCAGCGTAGTGGGGACTAGCGCGCCAGGGGATACGCAGTATTTT
j_call: TRBJ2-3; d_call: -; clone_size: many; v_call: TRBV2; cdr3_aa: CASSDGGPSTDTQYF; cdr3_nt: TGTGCCAGCAGTGACGGGGGGCCCAGCACAGATACGCAGTATTTT
j_call: TRBJ2-1; d_call: TRBD2; clone_size: -; v_call: TRBV7-2; cdr3_aa: CASTPLAGSRNEQFF; cdr3_nt: TGTGCCAGCACCCCTCTAGCGGGGTCAAGGAATGAGCAGTTCTTC
j_call: TRBJ2-3; d_call: TRBD2; clone_size: -; v_call: TRBV20-1; cdr3_aa: CSARASGVTDTQYF; cdr3_nt: TGCAGTGCTAGGGCTAGCGGGGTCACAGATACGCAGTATTTT
j_call: TRBJ2-3; d_call: -; clone_size: many; v_call: TRBV11-2; cdr3_aa: CASSLGRRLYF; cdr3_nt: TGTGCCAGCAGCTTAGGTAGAAGGTTGTATTTT
j_call: TRBJ2-5; d_call: -; clone_size: -; v_call: TRBV10-3; cdr3_aa: CAISEDGRVSETQYF; cdr3_nt: TGTGCCATCAGTGAGGACGGCAGGGTCTCAGAGACCCAGTACTTC
j_call: TRBJ2-3; d_call: TRBD1; clone_size: -; v_call: TRBV7-6; cdr3_aa: CASSFGTGTDTQYF; cdr3_nt: TGTGCCAGCAGCTTCGGGACAGGCACAGATACGCAGTATTTT
j_call: TRBJ1-3; d_call: -; clone_size: few; v_call: TRBV7-9; cdr3_aa: CASSLAERGSGNTIYF; cdr3_nt: TGTGCCAGCAGCTTAGCCGAACGAGGCTCTGGAAACACCATATATTTT
j_call: TRBJ1-5; d_call: -; clone_size: few; v_call: TRBV28; cdr3_aa: CAGSRDVRGNQPQHF; cdr3_nt: TGTGCCGGCAGCCGGGACGTACGTGGCAATCAGCCCCAGCATTTT
j_call: TRBJ1-5; d_call: -; clone_size: -; v_call: TRBV11-2; cdr3_aa: CASSRERSQPQHF; cdr3_nt: TGTGCCAGCAGCAGGGAACGGAGTCAGCCCCAGCATTTT
j_call: TRBJ2-3; d_call: -; clone_size: few; v_call: TRBV5-1; cdr3_aa: CASSPQPLGVGTDTQYF; cdr3_nt: TGCGCCAGCAGCCCACAGCCACTAGGCGTGGGCACAGATACGCAGTATTTT
j_call: TRBJ2-7; d_call: TRBD2; clone_size: -; v_call: TRBV5-4; cdr3_aa: CASSPIAGTSGDEQYF; cdr3_nt: TGTGCCAGCAGCCCTATTGCCGGGACTAGCGGGGACGAGCAGTACTTC
j_call: TRBJ1-5; d_call: -; clone_size: -; v_call: TRBV6-2/TRBV6-3; cdr3_aa: CASTDEHSNQPQHF; cdr3_nt: TGTGCCAGCACAGACGAGCATAGCAATCAGCCCCAGCATTTT
j_call: TRBJ1-3; d_call: -; clone_size: -; v_call: TRBV6-5; cdr3_aa: CASSGEGSGNTIYF; cdr3_nt: TGTGCCAGCAGCGGCGAGGGATCGGGAAACACCATATATTTT
j_call: TRBJ1-2; d_call: -; clone_size: few; v_call: TRBV19; cdr3_aa: CASSLGGTADYGYTF; cdr3_nt: TGTGCCAGTAGTCTTGGGGGGACGGCCGACTATGGCTACACCTTC
j_call: TRBJ1-3; d_call: -; clone_size: -; v_call: TRBV4-3; cdr3_aa: CASSQDKVLSGNTIYF; cdr3_nt: TGCGCCAGCAGCCAAGATAAGGTCCTCTCTGGAAACACCATATATTTT
j_call: TRBJ2-2; d_call: TRBD1; clone_size: few; v_call: TRBV12-3/TRBV12-4; cdr3_aa: CASSWDRGATGELFF; cdr3_nt: TGTGCCAGCAGTTGGGACAGGGGGGCCACCGGGGAGCTGTTTTTT
j_call: TRBJ2-5; d_call: TRBD1; clone_size: -; v_call: TRBV7-8; cdr3_aa: CASSHDRVDRETQYF; cdr3_nt: TGTGCCAGCAGCCACGACAGGGTTGATCGAGAGACCCAGTACTTC
j_call: TRBJ2-3; d_call: TRBD2; clone_size: -; v_call: TRBV2; cdr3_aa: CASGSAGVPGGSQYF; cdr3_nt: TGTGCCAGCGGGTCGGCGGGGGTTCCCGGTGGGTCACAGTATTTT
j_call: TRBJ2-7; d_call: -; clone_size: few; v_call: TRBV29-1; cdr3_aa: CSARAVTTYEQYF; cdr3_nt: TGCAGCGCCAGGGCGGTTACAACCTACGAGCAGTACTTC
j_call: TRBJ2-4; d_call: -; clone_size: -; v_call: TRBV12-3/TRBV12-4; cdr3_aa: CASSSRSWGNIQYF; cdr3_nt: TGTGCCAGCAGTTCGAGGAGTTGGGGAAACATTCAGTACTTC
j_call: TRBJ1-4; d_call: -; clone_size: -; v_call: TRBV4-3; cdr3_aa: CASSTGSTNEKLFF; cdr3_nt: TGCGCCAGCAGCACGGGGTCAACTAATGAAAAACTGTTTTTT
j_call: TRBJ1-1; d_call: -; clone_size: -; v_call: TRBV6-2/TRBV6-3; cdr3_aa: CASSYSIAQMNTEAFF; cdr3_nt: TGTGCCAGCAGTTACTCGATCGCCCAGATGAACACTGAAGCTTTCTTT
j_call: TRBJ1-6; d_call: -; clone_size: few; v_call: TRBV20-1; cdr3_aa: CSASRSEGWAPLHF; cdr3_nt: TGCAGTGCTAGTAGGAGCGAGGGGTGGGCTCCCCTCCACTTT
j_call: TRBJ2-7; d_call: -; clone_size: -; v_call: TRBV7-9; cdr3_aa: CASSKGRDPYEQYF; cdr3_nt: TGTGCCAGCAGCAAGGGCAGGGATCCTTACGAGCAGTACTTC